This entry features one TCR beta chain sequence. What it recognizes is unknown. CDR1 is MGHRA, CDR2 YSYEKL, per germline. The CDR3 covers 16 residues. Trimming took 1 base from V and 6 from J; bases not matched to a gene: 6. Each of the donors had 9 to 10 milliliters of peripheral blood drawn into EDTA-treated Vacutainer tubes. This entry is derived from a study of blood T cells in healthy people across ages. Whole-study results and caveats: A roughly linear fall in TCR beta diversity per million T cells was seen with increasing age. Diversity figures derived from one million T cells were judged to underestimate the true value.

A sample-barcoded 5' primer and a J-beta primer mix were used in a second PCR of roughly 7 to 11 cycles. TCRdb processed the 5' RACE reads anew with MiXCR; each CDR3 protein has one entry. Of about a million distinct CDR3 sequences in the sample, roughly 50% were seen once. Sequenced input: blood. This receptor was obtained from a man aged 30 to 39 in good health. The chain recombines TRBV4-1 with TRBJ2-1; 10 bases match TRBD2. CDR3 loop: CASSQVSGGAPNEQFF. CDR3 nucleotides: TGCGCCAGCAGCCAAGTAAGCGGGGGGGCGCCCAATGAGCAGTTCTTC.